Listed below are T cell receptor beta chains from one sample, sequenced in a study of blood T cell repertoires in COVID-19. Sequencing was performed with immunoSEQ multiplex PCR; in TCRdb, only in-frame clones are kept and a portion is missing. The sample includes approximately 150,000 clones, 82% seen only once; the top ten take roughly 9.1%. Material for sequencing was peripheral blood. The receptors originated from a woman aged 70-85 years with acute or convalescent COVID-19. Both conserved end residues are part of each CDR3. A D gene is named only where the DNA matches it firmly. Rows may omit the clone size; those that give it use once, few, many or a size class.

D gene	clone size	V gene	J gene	CDR3 protein	CDR3 DNA
TRBD1	.	TRBV5-1	TRBJ2-7	CASSLEGASSYEQYF	TGCGCCAGCAGCTTGGAGGGGGCTAGCTCCTACGAGCAGTACTTC
.	.	TRBV5-1	TRBJ2-2	CASSRGYSNTGELFF	TGCGCCAGCAGCCGCGGGTACTCTAACACCGGGGAGCTGTTTTTT
TRBD2	.	TRBV20-1	TRBJ2-7	CSASPGGSYEQYF	TGCAGTGCTAGTCCGGGGGGGTCCTACGAGCAGTACTTC
.	few	TRBV14	TRBJ1-2	CASSQGPPDIYSYGYTF	TGTGCCAGCAGCCAAGGCCCTCCGGACATTTACTCCTATGGCTACACCTTC
.	.	TRBV7-8	TRBJ2-1	CASSLEGRGSLDEQFF	TGTGCCAGCAGCTTAGAGGGCAGGGGAAGTTTGGATGAGCAGTTCTTC
.	.	TRBV2	TRBJ1-1	CASSEIALNTEAFF	TGTGCCAGCAGTGAAATCGCGTTGAACACTGAAGCTTTCTTT
.	medium-sized	TRBV9	TRBJ1-2	CASSARAGGYGYTF	TGTGCCAGCAGCGCAAGGGCGGGGGGCTATGGCTACACCTTC
TRBD1	.	TRBV28	TRBJ1-1	CASSTDRAEAFF	TGTGCCAGCAGCACCGACAGGGCTGAAGCTTTCTTT
.	.	TRBV4-3	TRBJ1-2	CASSQDSQGSYGYTF	TGCGCCAGCAGCCAAGATAGTCAGGGTTCCTATGGCTACACCTTC
TRBD2	.	TRBV2	TRBJ2-2	CASSESRGGETGELFF	TGTGCCAGCAGTGAATCCCGCGGGGGGGAAACCGGGGAGCTGTTTTTT
TRBD1	.	TRBV2	TRBJ2-3	CASRLQGASTDTQYF	TGTGCCAGCAGGTTACAGGGGGCTAGCACAGATACGCAGTATTTT
TRBD1	.	TRBV4-1	TRBJ1-2	CASSQVGTGDYGYTF	TGCGCCAGCAGCCAAGTGGGGACAGGGGACTATGGCTACACCTTC
.	once	TRBV28	TRBJ1-5	CASSSTVINQPQHF	TGTGCCAGCAGTTCCACGGTGATAAATCAGCCCCAGCATTTT
TRBD2	.	TRBV5-5	TRBJ2-7	CASTYAGDSYEQYF	TGTGCCAGCACCTATGCGGGGGACTCCTACGAGCAGTACTTC
.	.	TRBV28	TRBJ2-3	CASKSPGQGGTDTQYF	TGTGCCAGCAAAAGCCCCGGGCAGGGAGGTACAGATACGCAGTATTTT
TRBD1	.	TRBV27	TRBJ1-1	CASSSSPGTGVMNTEAFF	TGTGCCAGCAGTTCTTCCCCCGGGACAGGGGTCATGAACACTGAAGCTTTCTTT
TRBD2	.	TRBV7-7	TRBJ2-3	CASSLSGTSTDTQYF	TGTGCCAGCAGCTTGAGCGGGACTAGCACAGATACGCAGTATTTT
TRBD2	.	TRBV29-1	TRBJ2-1	CSVPKGWTSGSNNEQFF	TGCAGCGTTCCCAAAGGATGGACTAGCGGGAGTAACAATGAGCAGTTCTTC
.	.	TRBV19	TRBJ1-5	CASNPAGNQPQHF	TGTGCCAGTAACCCCGCAGGGAATCAGCCCCAGCATTTT
.	.	TRBV2	TRBJ2-7	CAGSTKGTGSYEQYF	TGTGCCGGCTCGACTAAGGGTACGGGGTCCTACGAGCAGTACTTC
.	many	TRBV6-5	TRBJ2-7	CASTMGWDTFYEQYF	TGTGCCAGCACTATGGGCTGGGACACTTTCTACGAGCAGTACTTC
.	.	TRBV4-3	TRBJ2-7	CASSQDETVRSYEQYF	TGCGCCAGCAGCCAAGATGAGACAGTGAGATCCTACGAGCAGTACTTC
.	once	TRBV15	TRBJ1-5	CATSQLVDQPQHF	TGTGCCACCAGCCAATTAGTAGATCAGCCCCAGCATTTT
TRBD1	once	TRBV4-2	TRBJ1-4	CASSQGTGASTNEKLFF	TGTGCCAGCAGCCAAGGGACAGGGGCGTCGACTAATGAAAAACTGTTTTTT
TRBD1	.	TRBV18	TRBJ2-7	CASSPARGSYEQYF	TGTGCCAGCTCACCAGCCAGGGGGTCCTACGAGCAGTACTTC
TRBD2	.	TRBV6-2/TRBV6-3	TRBJ2-1	CASSETSPTYNEQFF	TGTGCCAGCAGTGAGACTAGCCCAACCTACAATGAGCAGTTCTTC
.	.	TRBV27	TRBJ2-5	CASSYGGMGKTQYF	TGTGCCAGCAGTTATGGCGGGATGGGGAAGACCCAGTACTTC
TRBD1	.	TRBV6-1	TRBJ1-6	CASSETGDINSPLHF	TGTGCCAGCAGTGAAACAGGGGATATTAATTCACCCCTCCACTTT
.	.	TRBV28	TRBJ2-3	CASSFRGGAGTDTQYF	TGTGCCAGCAGTTTCCGCGGAGGGGCGGGCACAGATACGCAGTATTTT
.	.	TRBV6-2/TRBV6-3	TRBJ2-2	CASSPLTSPSNTGELFF	TGTGCCAGCAGTCCCCTGACTAGTCCCTCGAACACCGGGGAGCTGTTTTTT
TRBD1	many	TRBV6-2/TRBV6-3	TRBJ1-5	CASSSRDRGFLHPGSNQPQHF	TGTGCCAGCAGCAGCCGGGACAGGGGCTTTCTCCATCCCGGAAGCAATCAGCCCCAGCATTTT
.	.	TRBV28	TRBJ1-4	CASSLWPIDAPGREKLFF	TGTGCCAGCAGTTTATGGCCCATTGACGCCCCGGGTCGTGAAAAACTGTTTTTT
.	.	TRBV7-3	TRBJ2-1	CASSLNGGLSNNEQFF	TGTGCCAGCAGCTTAAACGGCGGACTATCTAACAATGAGCAGTTCTTC
.	.	TRBV5-1	TRBJ1-1	CASSLTTVNTEAFF	TGCGCCAGCAGCCTAACGACAGTGAACACTGAAGCTTTCTTT
.	.	TRBV30	TRBJ2-7	CAWNILTGSEQYF	TGTGCCTGGAATATTCTCACAGGGAGCGAGCAGTACTTC
TRBD2	.	TRBV29-1	TRBJ2-5	CSAETSGSTETQYF	TGCAGCGCCGAGACTAGCGGGAGTACAGAGACCCAGTACTTC
TRBD2	.	TRBV24-1	TRBJ2-5	CATSDLTSGVQETQYF	TGTGCCACCAGTGATCTAACTAGCGGGGTCCAAGAGACCCAGTACTTC
.	.	TRBV2	TRBJ1-5	CASSDSRPYIPNQPQHF	TGTGCCAGCAGTGATTCCAGGCCTTATATACCCAATCAGCCCCAGCATTTT
.	few	TRBV6-2/TRBV6-3	TRBJ1-2	CASSYRQDSNYGYTF	TGTGCCAGCAGTTACCGACAGGACTCTAACTATGGCTACACCTTC
TRBD1	.	TRBV6-6	TRBJ1-2	CASSYSTGSGTDGYTF	TGTGCCAGCAGTTACTCGACAGGGAGTGGAACGGATGGCTACACCTTC
TRBD1	.	TRBV4-3	TRBJ2-2	CASSKGTNRGRTGELFF	TGCGCCAGCAGCAAAGGGACAAACAGGGGGCGCACCGGGGAGCTGTTTTTT
.	.	TRBV5-1	TRBJ2-5	CASTFGQPQETQYF	TGCGCCAGCACCTTCGGACAGCCACAAGAGACCCAGTACTTC
.	.	TRBV5-1	TRBJ1-1	CASSFNRNTEAFF	TGCGCCAGCAGCTTCAACAGGAACACTGAAGCTTTCTTT
.	once	TRBV28	TRBJ2-1	CASSLGGRTYNEQFF	TGTGCCAGCAGTTTAGGGGGCAGGACCTACAATGAGCAGTTCTTC
.	.	TRBV6-5	TRBJ2-1	CASSFRVSPYNEQFF	TGTGCCAGCAGTTTTCGGGTGAGCCCCTACAATGAGCAGTTCTTC
.	.	TRBV7-9	TRBJ1-2	CATALGAGNYGYTF	TGTGCCACCGCCTTAGGGGCAGGGAACTATGGCTACACCTTC
TRBD1	.	TRBV6-5	TRBJ2-2	CASSTGTGNGELFF	TGTGCCAGCAGTACCGGGACAGGGAACGGGGAGCTGTTTTTT
.	.	TRBV12-2	TRBJ1-5	CASRLVGRDDNQPQHF	TGTGCAAGTCGCTTAGTCGGGCGGGACGACAATCAGCCCCAGCATTTT
.	.	TRBV3-1/TRBV3-2	TRBJ2-7	CASSLTGYHEQYF	TGTGCCAGCAGCCTCACAGGGTACCACGAGCAGTACTTC
.	.	TRBV6-5	TRBJ2-7	CASSYGGVTYEQYF	TGTGCCAGCAGTTACGGAGGGGTTACCTACGAGCAGTACTTC
.	.	TRBV28	TRBJ1-4	CASSPFGIGANEKLFF	TGTGCCAGCAGTCCCTTTGGCATCGGAGCTAATGAAAAACTGTTTTTT
.	.	TRBV2	TRBJ2-7	CASTRTGSYEQYF	TGTGCCAGCACGAGAACAGGGTCCTACGAGCAGTACTTC
TRBD1	.	TRBV19	TRBJ2-7	CASSGQGIYEQYF	TGTGCCAGTAGTGGACAGGGAATCTACGAGCAGTACTTC
TRBD1	medium-sized	TRBV27	TRBJ1-2	CASRLTGDYGYTF	TGTGCCAGCAGGTTGACAGGGGACTATGGCTACACCTTC